This TCR beta chain derives from a study of cytomegalovirus exposure and HLA in healthy donors. This CDR3 has 16 amino acids. V was trimmed by 6 bases and J by 5 bases, leaving 23 bases between them. Germline values: CDR1 LNHDA, CDR2 SQIVND (reference sequence). Some clones are missing from TCRdb's copy, which holds only in-frame ones; the method was immunoSEQ multiplex PCR. The sample holds 55,000 to 80,000 clones; 85% to 95% are singletons and the top ten take approximately 3.4%. Sequencing was performed on PBMCs. This chain connects TRBV19 to TRBJ2-7, with D perhaps matching TRBD2 (6 bases). This sequence originates from a man between 18 and 35 years old in good health and CMV-seronegative. The CDR3 sequence: CASSLYGGTLANEQYF. CDR3 DNA sequence: TGTGCCAGTAGCCTGTATGGTGGGACTTTAGCAAACGAGCAGTACTTC.